The clone carrying this T cell receptor beta chain has only one observation. The CDR3 is 15 residues long. V was pared by 1 base and J by 2 bases, with 2 bases of the junction left unmatched. The germline V gene encodes CDR1 MNHEY and CDR2 SMNVEV (reference sequence). This entry is derived from a study of T cell changes during pregnancy in multiple sclerosis. The protocol was immunoSEQ multiplex PCR, while the TCRdb copy is restricted to in-frame clones and leaves out a portion. The data contain over 35,000 clones, 80% to 90% of them seen just once; the ten biggest clones take up roughly 0.53%. The source of this sequence is a female donor with multiple sclerosis, enrolled in a pregnancy study. The source material was CD4+ T cells from peripheral blood mononuclear cells, sampled in the first trimester of pregnancy. The chain couples TRBV27 to TRBJ2-7, with 10 bases that match TRBD1. CDR3 amino acids: CASSLWGQGTYEQYF. CDR3 sequence (DNA): TGTGCCAGCAGTTTATGGGGACAGGGGACCTACGAGCAGTACTTC.